These T cell receptor beta chains were read from a single sample in a study of Graves' ophthalmopathy and Graves' hyperthyroidism. From the multiplex PCR reads, TCRdb called clonotypes with MiXCR, one entry per CDR3 protein. The repertoire holds over 450,000 distinct CDR3 sequences, with over 13% as singletons. Sequenced input: blood. The source of these receptors is a woman aged 25 to 45 with Graves' ophthalmopathy. Both conserved end residues are part of each CDR3. The D gene is left open where the match is weak. The size field is filled for only some rows; it gives once, few, many or a size class.

DNA	CDR3	size	V	J	D
TGCGCCAGCAGCTGGGATCTGAGCACTGAAGCTTTCTTT	CASSWDLSTEAFF	many	TRBV5-1	TRBJ1-1	-
TGTGCCAGCAGTGTTGGGACGGGCAGGGGGCGTCAGCCCCAGCATTTT	CASSVGTGRGRQPQHF	-	TRBV28	TRBJ1-5	TRBD1
TGTGCCAGCAGCGAACGGGACAGGGGGAGTGCGGACACTGAAGCTTTCTTT	CASSERDRGSADTEAFF	many	TRBV2	TRBJ1-1	TRBD1
TGCGCCAGCAGTAAGGAGACGGGAACTAACTATGGCTACACCTTC	CASSKETGTNYGYTF	-	TRBV4-1	TRBJ1-2	-
TGTGCCAGCAGTGGGGCCCTGACCACCGGGGAGCTGTTTTTT	CASSGALTTGELFF	many	TRBV27	TRBJ2-2	-
TGTGCCAGCAGTCGTCGTTTGGACCGGGCCTACGAGCAGTACTTC	CASSRRLDRAYEQYF	many	TRBV6-5	TRBJ2-7	-
TGTGCCACCAGTGGGGTGGGGAAACCGGGCACCGGGGAGCTGTTTTTT	CATSGVGKPGTGELFF	many	TRBV24-1	TRBJ2-2	-
TGTGCCTGGAGTCCCCTCGGTGTGGGGGCCGGCAAAAAGACCCAGTACTTC	CAWSPLGVGAGKKTQYF	many	TRBV30	TRBJ2-5	-
TGTGCCAGCAGCCATTGGGACAGAACCGGGGAGCTGTTTTTT	CASSHWDRTGELFF	-	TRBV3-1	TRBJ2-2	TRBD1
TGTGCCAGCAGTTACTCGACACAGGGTAACTACGAGCAGTACTTC	CASSYSTQGNYEQYF	once	TRBV6-5	TRBJ2-7	-
TGCAGTGCTAGCCATGGGACAGGGCGCAATCAGCCCCAGCATTTT	CSASHGTGRNQPQHF	few	TRBV20-1	TRBJ1-5	TRBD1
TGCGCCAGCAGTGATGTCGGAGGGACCGGGGAGCTGTTTTTT	CASSDVGGTGELFF	few	TRBV10-2	TRBJ2-2	-
TGTGCCAGCAGTTCTCCTGCCTTTCAAGGGACCCAGTACTTC	CASSSPAFQGTQYF	many	TRBV6-5	TRBJ2-5	-
TGTGCCAGCAGTTACTCTCATACCTCCTACGAGCAGTACTTC	CASSYSHTSYEQYF	-	TRBV6-5	TRBJ2-7	-
TGCAGTGCTAGAGATCGGGGGGCCCCTAATCAGCCCCAGCATTTT	CSARDRGAPNQPQHF	few	TRBV20-1	TRBJ1-5	-
TGTGCCGGGATAGGGGGCCCCCAAGAGACCCAGTACTTC	CAGIGGPQETQYF	few	TRBV2	TRBJ2-5	TRBD1
TGTGCCAGCAGCTTCCAGGACAGGGGGCCCCACGAGCAGTACTTC	CASSFQDRGPHEQYF	-	TRBV28	TRBJ2-7	TRBD1
TGTGCCAGCAGCGCAGAGGGGGCAACCTACGAGCAGTACTTC	CASSAEGATYEQYF	many	TRBV9	TRBJ2-7	TRBD1
TGTGCCACCGGGACAGGGATGGAGACTGAAGCTTTCTTT	CATGTGMETEAFF	many	TRBV10-3	TRBJ1-1	TRBD1
TGTGCCAGCAGTTTCCCCGACAGCGCCTATGGCTACACCTTC	CASSFPDSAYGYTF	many	TRBV28	TRBJ1-2	-